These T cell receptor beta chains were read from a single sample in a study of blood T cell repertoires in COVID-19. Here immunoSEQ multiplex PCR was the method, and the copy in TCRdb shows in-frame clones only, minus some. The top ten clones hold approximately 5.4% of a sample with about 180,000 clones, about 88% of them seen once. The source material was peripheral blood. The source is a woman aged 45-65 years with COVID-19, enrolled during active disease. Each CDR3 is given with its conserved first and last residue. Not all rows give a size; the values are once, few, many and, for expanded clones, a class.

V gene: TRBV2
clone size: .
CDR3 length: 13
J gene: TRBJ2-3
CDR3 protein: CASGTGGLDTQYF

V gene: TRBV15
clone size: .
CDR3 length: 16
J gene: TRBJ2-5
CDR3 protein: CATSRDHPGFQETQYF

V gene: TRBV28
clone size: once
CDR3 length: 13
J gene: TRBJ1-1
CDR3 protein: CASRETAGTEAFF

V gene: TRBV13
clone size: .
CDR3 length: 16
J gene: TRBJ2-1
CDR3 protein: CASSLVGGRSYNEQFF

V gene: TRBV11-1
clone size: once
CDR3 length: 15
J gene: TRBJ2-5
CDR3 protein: CASSFRQAIGETQYF

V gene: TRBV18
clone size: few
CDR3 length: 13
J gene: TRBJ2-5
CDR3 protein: CASSPRGRETQYF

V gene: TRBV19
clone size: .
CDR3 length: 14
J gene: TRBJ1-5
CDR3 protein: CASSILGGNQPQHF

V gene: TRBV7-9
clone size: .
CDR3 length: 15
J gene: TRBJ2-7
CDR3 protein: CASSSTHGTSEEQYF

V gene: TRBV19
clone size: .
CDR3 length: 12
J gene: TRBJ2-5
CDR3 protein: CASSIAGETQYF

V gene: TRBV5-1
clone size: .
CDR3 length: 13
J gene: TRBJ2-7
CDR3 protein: CASKKSDSYEQYF

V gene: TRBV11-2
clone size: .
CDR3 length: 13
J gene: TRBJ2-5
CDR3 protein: CASSPGTQETQYF

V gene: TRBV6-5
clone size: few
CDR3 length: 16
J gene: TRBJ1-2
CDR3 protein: CASSYVRTGGGYGYTF

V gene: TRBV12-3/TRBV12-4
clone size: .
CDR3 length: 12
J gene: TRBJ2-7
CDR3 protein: CASRGTYDEQYF

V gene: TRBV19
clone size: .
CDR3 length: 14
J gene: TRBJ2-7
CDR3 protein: CASSPGTGGHEQYF

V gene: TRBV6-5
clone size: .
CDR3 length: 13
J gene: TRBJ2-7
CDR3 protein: CASSRSGIYEQYF

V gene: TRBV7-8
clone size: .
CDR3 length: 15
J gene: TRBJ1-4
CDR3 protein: CASSPLIREGEKLFF

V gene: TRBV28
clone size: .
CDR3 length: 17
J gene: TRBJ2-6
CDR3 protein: CASSLTETGVGANVLTF

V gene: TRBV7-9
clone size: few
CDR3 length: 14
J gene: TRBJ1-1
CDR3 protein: CASSLRGGNGEAFF

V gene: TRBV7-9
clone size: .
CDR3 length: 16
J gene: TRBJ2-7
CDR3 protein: CASSILGLLERNEQYF

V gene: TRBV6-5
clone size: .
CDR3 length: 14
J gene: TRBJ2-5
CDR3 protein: CASSYASGRETQYF

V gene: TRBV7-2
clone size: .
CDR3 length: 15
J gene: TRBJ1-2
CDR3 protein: CASSPPARGASGYTF

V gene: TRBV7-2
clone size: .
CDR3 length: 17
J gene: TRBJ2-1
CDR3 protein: CASSLDAGDGPYNEQFF

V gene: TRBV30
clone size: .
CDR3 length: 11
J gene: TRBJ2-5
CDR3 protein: CAWTKRETQYF

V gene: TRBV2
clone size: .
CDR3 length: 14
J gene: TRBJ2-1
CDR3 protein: CASSGVAGSREQFF

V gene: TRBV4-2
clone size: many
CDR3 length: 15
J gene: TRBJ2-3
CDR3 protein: CASSQDWTTTDTQYF

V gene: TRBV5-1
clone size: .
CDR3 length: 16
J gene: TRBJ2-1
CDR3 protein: CASSLRGGLSYNEQFF

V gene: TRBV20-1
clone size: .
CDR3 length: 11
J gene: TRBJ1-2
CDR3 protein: CSANRGDGYTF

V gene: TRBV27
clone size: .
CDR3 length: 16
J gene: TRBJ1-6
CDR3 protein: CASSFETSSYNSPLHF

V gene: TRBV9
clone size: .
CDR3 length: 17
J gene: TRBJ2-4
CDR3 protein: CASSVEVEVGAKNIQYF

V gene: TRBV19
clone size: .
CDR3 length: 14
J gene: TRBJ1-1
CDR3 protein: CASRPGQGASGAFF

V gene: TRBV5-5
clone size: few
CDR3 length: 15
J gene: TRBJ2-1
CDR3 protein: CASSLGRTGGGGEFF

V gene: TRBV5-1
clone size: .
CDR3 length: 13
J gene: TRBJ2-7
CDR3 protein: CASRGGEGSEQYF

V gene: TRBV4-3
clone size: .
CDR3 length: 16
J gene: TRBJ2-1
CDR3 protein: CASSLYAGTSGNEQFF

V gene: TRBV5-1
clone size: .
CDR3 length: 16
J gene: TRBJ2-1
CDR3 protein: CASSFTSGEYYNEQFF

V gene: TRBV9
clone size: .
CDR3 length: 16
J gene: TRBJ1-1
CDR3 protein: CASSVIGGEWTTEAFF

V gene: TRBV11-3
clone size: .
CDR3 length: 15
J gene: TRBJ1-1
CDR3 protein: CASGVGYEGYTEAFF

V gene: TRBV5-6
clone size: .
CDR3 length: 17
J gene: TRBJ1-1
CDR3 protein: CASSLPRQGKMNTEAFF

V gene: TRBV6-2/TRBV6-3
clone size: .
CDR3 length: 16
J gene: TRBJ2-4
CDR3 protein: CASSTGGRISKNIQYF

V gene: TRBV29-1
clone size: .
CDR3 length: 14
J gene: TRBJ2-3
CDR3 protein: CSERAGGNTDTQYF

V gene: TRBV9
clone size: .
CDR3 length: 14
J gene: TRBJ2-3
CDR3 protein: CASSVAPDTDTQYF

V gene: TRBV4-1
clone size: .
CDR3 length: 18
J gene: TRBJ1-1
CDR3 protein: CASSQGPSGTGVNTEAFF

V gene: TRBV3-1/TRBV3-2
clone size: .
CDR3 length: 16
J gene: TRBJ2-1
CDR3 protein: CASSQGSQGRRNEQFF

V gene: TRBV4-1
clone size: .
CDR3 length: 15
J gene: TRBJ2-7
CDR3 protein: CASSRVGEKNREQYF

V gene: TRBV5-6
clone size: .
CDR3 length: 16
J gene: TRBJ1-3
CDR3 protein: CASSLASGASGNTIYF

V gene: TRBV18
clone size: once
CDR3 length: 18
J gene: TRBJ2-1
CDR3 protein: CASSPLKYGTPRGYEQFF

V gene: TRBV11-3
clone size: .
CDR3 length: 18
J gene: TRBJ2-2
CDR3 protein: CASSLDLTNLPYTGELFF

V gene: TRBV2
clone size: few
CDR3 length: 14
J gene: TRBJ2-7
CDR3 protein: CASRGQPGPYEQYF

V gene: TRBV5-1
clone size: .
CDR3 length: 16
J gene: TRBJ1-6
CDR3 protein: CASSLEGQVYNSPLHF

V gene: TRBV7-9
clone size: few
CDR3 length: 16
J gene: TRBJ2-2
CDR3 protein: CASNPGWYRGNGELFF

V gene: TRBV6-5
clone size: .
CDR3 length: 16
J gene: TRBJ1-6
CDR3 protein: CASSYSGDTYNSPLHF

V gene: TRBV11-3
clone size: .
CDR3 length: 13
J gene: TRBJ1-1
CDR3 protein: CASSPRGQTEAFF

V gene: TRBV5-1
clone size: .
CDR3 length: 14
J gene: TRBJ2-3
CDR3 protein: CASSLVLGADTQYF

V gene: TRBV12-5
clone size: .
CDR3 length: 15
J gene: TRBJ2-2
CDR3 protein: CASGNTASNTGELFF

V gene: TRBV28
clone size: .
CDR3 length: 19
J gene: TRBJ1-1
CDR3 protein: CASSLVWAGGAVLSTEAFF

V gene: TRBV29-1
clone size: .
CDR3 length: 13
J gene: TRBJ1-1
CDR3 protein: CSVIQGTNTEAFF

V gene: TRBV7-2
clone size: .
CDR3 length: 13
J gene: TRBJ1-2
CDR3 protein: CASSSRVGYGYTF